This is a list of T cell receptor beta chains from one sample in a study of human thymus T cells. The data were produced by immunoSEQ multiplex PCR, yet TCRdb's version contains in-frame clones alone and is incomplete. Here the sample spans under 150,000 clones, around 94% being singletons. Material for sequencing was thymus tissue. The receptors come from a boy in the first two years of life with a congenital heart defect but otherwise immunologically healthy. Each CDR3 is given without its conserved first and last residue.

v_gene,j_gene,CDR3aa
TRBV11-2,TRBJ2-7,ASSLEADREIHSYEQY
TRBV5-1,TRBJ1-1,ASSLSWGKNTEAF
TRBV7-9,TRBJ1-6,ASSLDAGGNSPLH
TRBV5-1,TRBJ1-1,ASSLAAGKNTEAF
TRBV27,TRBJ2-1,ASSLLERGVPSYNEQF
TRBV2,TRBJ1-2,ASSGVTGEITYT
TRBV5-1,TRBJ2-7,ASSGTYEQY
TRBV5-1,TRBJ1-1,ASSFPDRANTEAF
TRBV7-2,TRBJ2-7,ASTTTPGVDEQY
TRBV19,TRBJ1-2,ASSPTGVNYGYT
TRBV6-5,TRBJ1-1,ASSSPSNPGTEAF
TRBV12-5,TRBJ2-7,ASGLVEKVLGYEQY
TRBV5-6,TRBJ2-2,ASSCSRGDTGELF
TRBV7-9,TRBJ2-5,ASSRLAGETQY
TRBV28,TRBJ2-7,ASSLLIHEQY
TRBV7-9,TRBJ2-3,ASSPKIEGTDTQY
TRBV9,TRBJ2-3,ASSQLAGSTDTQY
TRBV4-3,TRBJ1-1,ASSQAGGNTEAF
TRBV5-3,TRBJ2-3,ARSLVEQGPFTDTQY
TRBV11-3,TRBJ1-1,ASSLEGRGTEAF
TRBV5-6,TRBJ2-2,ASSTLAGGLTGELF
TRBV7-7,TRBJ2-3,ASSSSGGADTQY
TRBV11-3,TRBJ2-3,ASSLELGDTQY
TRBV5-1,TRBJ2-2,ASRGSGGPNTGELF
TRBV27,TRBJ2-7,ASSLFSGGGTGIDEQY
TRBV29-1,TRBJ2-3,SVSGTSGTDTQY
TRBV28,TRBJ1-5,ASSGGPKYSNQPQH
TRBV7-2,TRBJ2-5,ASRLPGAQRSQY
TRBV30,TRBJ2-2,AWGPGQGWTGELF
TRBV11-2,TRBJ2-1,ASSFGGPPMDEQF
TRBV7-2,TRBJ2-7,ASSLGSAGGLYEQY
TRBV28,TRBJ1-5,ASSSKQGAGSQPQH
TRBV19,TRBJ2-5,ASSIEPQETQY
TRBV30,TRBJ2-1,AWSHRLAGPPGDEQF
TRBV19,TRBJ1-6,ASSIRGGGSPLH
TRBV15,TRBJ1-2,ATSGGGTASTFYGYT
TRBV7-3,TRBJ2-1,ASSLNSGNEQF
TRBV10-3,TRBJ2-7,AIRSNGTGPSYEQY
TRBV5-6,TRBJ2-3,ASSCVAPPSTDTQY
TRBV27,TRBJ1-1,ASLGGLSGRNHEAF
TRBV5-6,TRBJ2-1,ASSVTSGGLLSYNEQF
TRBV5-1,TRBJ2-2,ASSFLTSGGPNTGELF
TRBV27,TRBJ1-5,ASSPLWRVGQPQH
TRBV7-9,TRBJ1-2,ASSVQGAGGYT
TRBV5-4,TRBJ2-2,ASSPYTGELF
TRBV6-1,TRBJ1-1,ASNVRHGETEAF
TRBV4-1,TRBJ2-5,ASSQAGLAVETQY
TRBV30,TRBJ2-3,AWSVPPQLAGVTDTQY
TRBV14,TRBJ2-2,ASSPIPAPSTGELF
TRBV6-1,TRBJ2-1,ASKGQGPRDNEQF